The source of this T cell receptor beta chain is a study of shared clonotypes between healthy human individuals. Each sorted subset replicate got 200 ng genomic DNA, tens of thousands of genomes. The data were produced by immunoSEQ multiplex PCR, yet TCRdb's version contains in-frame clones alone and is incomplete. The sample lists some 350,000 clones, around 74% occurring once. Trimming removed 5 bases from V and 6 bases from J, with 10 bases in between. CDR1 is MGHDK and CDR2 is SYGVNS in the germline V gene. The CDR3 totals 13 residues. The clonotype comes from a man aged 30 to 39 in good health. The sequenced material came from memory CD4+ T cells sorted from blood. Noted subset: CD45RA-negative fraction. The rearrangement joins TRBV25-1 to TRBJ2-2; D is undetermined. The CDR3 DNA reads as TGTGCCAGCAGTCGTCCCGCGTCCGGGGAGCTGTTTTTT. Its translation: CASSRPASGELFF.